This T cell receptor beta chain was profiled in a study of early T cells in non-severe SARS-CoV-2 infection. The sample holds a few counts of this clonotype. Looked up from germline, CDR1 is MDHEN and CDR2 is SYDVKM. V gave up 6 bases and J gave up 1 base, with 15 bases separating them. This CDR3 is 15 amino acids long. TCRdb processed the 5' RACE reads anew with MiXCR; each CDR3 protein has one entry. Seen here are 60,000 or so distinct CDR3 sequences, roughly an eighth observed once, and the top ten hold 9.5% to 10%. The source is an adult who was a healthcare worker with PCR-confirmed SARS-CoV-2 infection or an uninfected control (not recorded which). The chain employs TRBV28 and TRBJ1-1; possibly TRBD1 for D (6 bases). Sequenced sample: whole blood. The chain's CDR3 is CASRLQGGENTEAFF. In DNA, the CDR3 is TGTGCCAGCAGGCTACAGGGTGGCGAGAACACTGAAGCTTTCTTT.